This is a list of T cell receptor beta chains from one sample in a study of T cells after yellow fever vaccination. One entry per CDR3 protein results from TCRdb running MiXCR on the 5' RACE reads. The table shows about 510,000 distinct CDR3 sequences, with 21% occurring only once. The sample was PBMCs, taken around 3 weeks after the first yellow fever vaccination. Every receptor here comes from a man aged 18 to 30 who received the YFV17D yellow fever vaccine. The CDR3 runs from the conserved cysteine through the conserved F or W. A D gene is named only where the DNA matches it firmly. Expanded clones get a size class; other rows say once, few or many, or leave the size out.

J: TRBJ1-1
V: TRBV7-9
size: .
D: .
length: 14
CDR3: CASNPGRGDTEAFF
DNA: TGTGCCAGCAACCCGGGGAGGGGAGACACTGAAGCTTTCTTT

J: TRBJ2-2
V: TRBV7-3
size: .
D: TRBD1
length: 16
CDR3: CASSLVRTGDTGELFF
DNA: TGTGCCAGCAGCTTAGTCCGGACAGGGGACACCGGGGAGCTGTTTTTT

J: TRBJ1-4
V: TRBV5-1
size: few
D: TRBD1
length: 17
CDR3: CASSSGTGMLVGEKLFF
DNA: TGCGCCAGCAGCTCCGGGACAGGCATGCTCGTAGGTGAAAAACTGTTTTTT

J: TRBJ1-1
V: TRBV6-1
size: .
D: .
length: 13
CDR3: CASSGSMNTEAFF
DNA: TGTGCCAGCAGTGGGTCTATGAACACTGAAGCTTTCTTT

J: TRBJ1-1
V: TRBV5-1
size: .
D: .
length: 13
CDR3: CASILGAQTEAFF
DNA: TGCGCCAGCATCTTGGGAGCCCAGACTGAAGCTTTCTTT

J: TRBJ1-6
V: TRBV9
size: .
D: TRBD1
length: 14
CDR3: CASSDRDRVPPLHF
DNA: TGTGCCAGCAGCGACCGGGACAGGGTGCCACCCCTCCACTTT

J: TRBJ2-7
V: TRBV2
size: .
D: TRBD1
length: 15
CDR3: CASSMTGTGGYEQYF
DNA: TGTGCCAGCAGTATGACCGGGACAGGGGGATACGAGCAGTACTTC

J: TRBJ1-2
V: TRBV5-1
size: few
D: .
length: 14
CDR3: CASSLYLQGYGYTF
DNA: TGCGCCAGCAGCTTGTACTTACAGGGCTATGGCTACACCTTC

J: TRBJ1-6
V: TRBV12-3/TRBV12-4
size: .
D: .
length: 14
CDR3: CASSQRTRRSPLHF
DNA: TGTGCCAGCAGTCAACGGACCCGCCGTTCACCCCTCCACTTT

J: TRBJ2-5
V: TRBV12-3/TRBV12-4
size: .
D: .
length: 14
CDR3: CASSLRGGWETQYF
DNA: TGTGCCAGCAGTTTAAGGGGGGGCTGGGAGACCCAGTACTTC

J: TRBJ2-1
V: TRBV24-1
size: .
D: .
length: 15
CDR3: CATSEGPSSYNEQFF
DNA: TGTGCCACCAGTGAAGGACCTAGCTCCTACAATGAGCAGTTCTTC

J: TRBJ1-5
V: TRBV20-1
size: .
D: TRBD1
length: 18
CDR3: CSARATPGTVHLDQPQHF
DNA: TGCAGTGCTAGAGCTACCCCCGGGACAGTTCATCTGGATCAGCCCCAGCATTTT

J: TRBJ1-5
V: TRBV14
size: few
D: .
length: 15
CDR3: CASSQVLRRKQPQHF
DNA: TGTGCCAGCAGCCAAGTTCTAAGGAGGAAGCAGCCCCAGCATTTT

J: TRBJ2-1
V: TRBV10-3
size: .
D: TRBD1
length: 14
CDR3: CAISGTGSRVEQFF
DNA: TGTGCCATCAGTGGGACAGGGTCTCGGGTTGAGCAGTTCTTC

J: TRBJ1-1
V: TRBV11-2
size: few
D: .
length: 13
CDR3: CASSRAENTEAFF
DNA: TGTGCCAGCAGCAGGGCTGAGAACACTGAAGCTTTCTTT

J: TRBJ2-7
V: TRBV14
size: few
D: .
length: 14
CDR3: CASSQLGRTYEQYF
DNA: TGTGCCAGCAGCCAACTTGGACGGACTTACGAGCAGTACTTC

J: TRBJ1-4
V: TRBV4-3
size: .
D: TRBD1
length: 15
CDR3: CASSQDRQGHEKLFF
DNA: TGCGCCAGCAGCCAAGACCGACAGGGGCATGAAAAACTGTTTTTT

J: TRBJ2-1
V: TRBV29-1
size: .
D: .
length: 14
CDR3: CSAKKTPRGNEQFF
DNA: TGCAGCGCGAAGAAGACGCCTCGGGGCAATGAGCAGTTCTTC

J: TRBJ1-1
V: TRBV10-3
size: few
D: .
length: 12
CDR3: CAISEGYTEAFF
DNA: TGTGCCATCAGTGAAGGTTACACTGAAGCTTTCTTT

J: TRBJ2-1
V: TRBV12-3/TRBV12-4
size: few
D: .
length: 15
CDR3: CASSAGQRHYNEQFF
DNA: TGTGCCAGCAGTGCGGGACAGAGACATTACAATGAGCAGTTCTTC

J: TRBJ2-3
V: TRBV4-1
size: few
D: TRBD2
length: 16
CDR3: CASSQVGGGNTDTQYF
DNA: TGCGCCAGCAGCCAAGTGGGCGGGGGGAACACAGATACGCAGTATTTT

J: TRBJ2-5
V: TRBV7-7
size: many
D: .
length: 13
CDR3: CASSFDRGETQYF
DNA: TGTGCCAGCAGCTTTGACCGCGGGGAGACCCAGTACTTC

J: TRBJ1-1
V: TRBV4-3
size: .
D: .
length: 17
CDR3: CASSQYSGSVVGAEAFF
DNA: TGCGCCAGCAGCCAATATAGTGGCAGTGTCGTTGGCGCTGAAGCTTTCTTT

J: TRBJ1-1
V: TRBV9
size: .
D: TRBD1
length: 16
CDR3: CASSAQRQGARTEAFF
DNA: TGTGCCAGCAGCGCCCAACGACAGGGGGCCAGAACTGAAGCTTTCTTT

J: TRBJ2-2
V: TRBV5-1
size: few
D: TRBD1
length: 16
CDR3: CASSGTGQGLVGELFF
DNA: TGCGCCAGCAGCGGAACCGGACAGGGGCTAGTCGGGGAGCTGTTTTTT

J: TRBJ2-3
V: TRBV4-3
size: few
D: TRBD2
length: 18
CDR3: CASSQDLGLAATTDTQYF
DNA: TGCGCCAGCAGCCAAGACTTGGGACTAGCGGCGACCACAGATACGCAGTATTTT

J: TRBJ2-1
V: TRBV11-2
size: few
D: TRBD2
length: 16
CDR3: CASSLDRGLAINEQFF
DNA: TGTGCCAGCAGCTTAGATCGGGGACTAGCGATCAATGAGCAGTTCTTC

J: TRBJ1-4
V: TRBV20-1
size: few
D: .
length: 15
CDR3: CSARDPVGTNEKLFF
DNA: TGCAGTGCTAGAGATCCAGTCGGAACTAATGAAAAACTGTTTTTT

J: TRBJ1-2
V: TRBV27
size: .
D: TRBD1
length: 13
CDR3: CASSHDREGGYTF
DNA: TGTGCCAGCAGTCACGACAGGGAAGGTGGCTACACCTTC

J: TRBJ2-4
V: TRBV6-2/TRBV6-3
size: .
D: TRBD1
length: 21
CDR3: CASRPNIRDRGIPLTKNIQYF
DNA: TGTGCCAGCAGACCCAACATCCGGGACAGGGGGATCCCCCTAACCAAAAACATTCAGTACTTC

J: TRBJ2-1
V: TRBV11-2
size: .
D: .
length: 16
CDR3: CASSARYLSSYNEQFF
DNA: TGTGCCAGCAGCGCCCGATACCTTAGCTCCTACAATGAGCAGTTCTTC

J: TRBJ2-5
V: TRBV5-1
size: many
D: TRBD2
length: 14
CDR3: CASSLAGGEETQYF
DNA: TGTGCCAGCAGCCTAGCGGGGGGAGAAGAGACCCAGTACTTC

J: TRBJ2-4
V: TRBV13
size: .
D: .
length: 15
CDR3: CASSFEGRGENIQYF
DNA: TGTGCCAGCAGCTTTGAAGGCCGAGGGGAAAACATTCAGTACTTC

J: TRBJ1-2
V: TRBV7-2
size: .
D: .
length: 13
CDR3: CASSLAGDRGYTF
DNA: TGTGCCAGCAGCTTAGCGGGGGATAGGGGCTACACCTTC

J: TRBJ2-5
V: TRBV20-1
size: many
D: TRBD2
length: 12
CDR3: CSAILAGGTQYF
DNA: TGCAGTGCTATACTAGCGGGGGGTACCCAGTACTTC

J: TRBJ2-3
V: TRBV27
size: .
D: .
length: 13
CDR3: CASTGGATDTQYF
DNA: TGTGCCAGCACCGGAGGGGCAACAGATACGCAGTATTTT

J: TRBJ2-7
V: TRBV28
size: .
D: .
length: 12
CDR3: CASRVGGYEQYF
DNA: TGTGCCAGCAGAGTCGGGGGCTACGAGCAGTACTTC

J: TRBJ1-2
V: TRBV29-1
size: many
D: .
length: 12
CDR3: CSVTGYNYGYTF
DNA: TGCAGCGTTACAGGGTATAACTATGGCTACACCTTC

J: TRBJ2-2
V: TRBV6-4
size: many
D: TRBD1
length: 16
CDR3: CASSDGTGGNTGELFF
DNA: TGTGCCAGCAGTGACGGGACAGGGGGCAACACCGGGGAGCTGTTTTTT

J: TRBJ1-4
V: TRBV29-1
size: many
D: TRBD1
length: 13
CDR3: CSVQGATNEKLFF
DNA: TGCAGCGTACAGGGGGCAACTAATGAAAAACTGTTTTTT

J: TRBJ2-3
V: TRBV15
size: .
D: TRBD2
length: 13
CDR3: CATRGGYTDTQYF
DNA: TGTGCCACCCGGGGGGGCTACACAGATACGCAGTATTTT

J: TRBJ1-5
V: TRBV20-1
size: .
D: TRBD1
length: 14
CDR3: CSANLRGRFQPQHF
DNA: TGCAGTGCCAATCTCAGGGGGCGTTTTCAGCCCCAGCATTTT

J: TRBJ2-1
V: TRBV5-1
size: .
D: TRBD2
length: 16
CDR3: CAGSTGTSGGEYEQFF
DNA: TGCGCCGGCAGCACCGGGACTAGCGGGGGAGAGTATGAGCAGTTCTTC

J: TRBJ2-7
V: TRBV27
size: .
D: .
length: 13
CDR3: CASSLSVSYEQYF
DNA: TGTGCCAGCAGTTTATCAGTTTCCTACGAGCAGTACTTC

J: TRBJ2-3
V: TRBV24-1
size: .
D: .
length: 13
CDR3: CATSRGRSDTQYF
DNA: TGTGCCACCAGCAGGGGTAGGTCAGATACGCAGTATTTT

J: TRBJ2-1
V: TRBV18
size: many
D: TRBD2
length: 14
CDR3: CASSGTSADNEQFF
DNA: TGTGCCAGCTCGGGGACTAGCGCAGACAATGAGCAGTTCTTC

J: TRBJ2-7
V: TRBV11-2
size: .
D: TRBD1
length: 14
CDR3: CASSLWDRAYEQYF
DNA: TGTGCCAGCAGCTTATGGGACAGAGCCTACGAGCAGTACTTC

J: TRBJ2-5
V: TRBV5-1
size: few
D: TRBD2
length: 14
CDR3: CASSSGLADETQYF
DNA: TGCGCCAGCAGCTCCGGACTAGCGGATGAGACCCAGTACTTC

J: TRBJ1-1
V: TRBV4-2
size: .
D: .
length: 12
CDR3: CASSQDRDEAFF
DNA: TGTGCCAGCAGCCAAGATCGGGATGAAGCTTTCTTT

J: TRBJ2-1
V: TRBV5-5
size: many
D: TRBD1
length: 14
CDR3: CASSLWTGANEQFF
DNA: TGTGCCAGCAGCTTGTGGACAGGGGCCAATGAGCAGTTCTTC

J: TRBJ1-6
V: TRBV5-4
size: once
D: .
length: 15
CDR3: CASSLDRPPNSPLHF
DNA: TGTGCCAGCAGCTTAGACCGACCTCCTAATTCACCCCTCCACTTT

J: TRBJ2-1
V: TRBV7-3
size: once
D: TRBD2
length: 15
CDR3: CASSVERGASPEQFF
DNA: TGTGCCAGCAGCGTAGAGCGGGGGGCCTCCCCCGAGCAGTTCTTC

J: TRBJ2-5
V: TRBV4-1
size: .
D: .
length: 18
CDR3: CASSQDLSGGPSLETQYF
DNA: TGCGCCAGCAGCCAAGATTTATCCGGGGGGCCGTCGCTAGAGACCCAGTACTTC

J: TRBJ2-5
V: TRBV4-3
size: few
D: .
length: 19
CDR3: CASSQVSERQPLSQETQYF
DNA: TGCGCCAGCAGCCAAGTCAGCGAGCGCCAACCCCTTTCTCAAGAGACCCAGTACTTC

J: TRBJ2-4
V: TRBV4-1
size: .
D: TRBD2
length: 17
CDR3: CASSQDAGGPPKNIQYF
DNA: TGCGCCAGCAGCCAAGATGCGGGAGGACCGCCCAAAAACATTCAGTACTTC

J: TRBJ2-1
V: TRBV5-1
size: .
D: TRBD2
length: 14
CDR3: CASTGGGGYNEQFF
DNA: TGCGCCAGTACCGGGGGGGGCGGCTACAATGAGCAGTTCTTC

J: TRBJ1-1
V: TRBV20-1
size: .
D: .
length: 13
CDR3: CSARFGGNTEAFF
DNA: TGCAGTGCTAGATTCGGGGGGAACACTGAAGCTTTCTTT